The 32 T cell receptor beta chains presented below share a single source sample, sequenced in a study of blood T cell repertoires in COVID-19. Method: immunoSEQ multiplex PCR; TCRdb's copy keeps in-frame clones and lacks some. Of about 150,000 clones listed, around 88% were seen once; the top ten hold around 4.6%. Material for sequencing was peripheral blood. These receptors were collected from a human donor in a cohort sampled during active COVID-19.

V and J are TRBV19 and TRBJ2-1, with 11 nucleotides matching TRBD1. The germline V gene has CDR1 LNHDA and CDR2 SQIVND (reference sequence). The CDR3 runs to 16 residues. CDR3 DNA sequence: TGTGCGACCGGGACAGGGGGGAGAAGCTCCTACAATGAGCAGTTCTTC. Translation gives CATGTGGRSSYNEQFF.

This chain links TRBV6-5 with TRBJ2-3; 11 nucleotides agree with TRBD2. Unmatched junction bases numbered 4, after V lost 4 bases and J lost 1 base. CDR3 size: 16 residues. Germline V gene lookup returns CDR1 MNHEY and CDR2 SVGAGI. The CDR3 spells CASSSPGLAGTDTQYF. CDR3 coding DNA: TGTGCCAGCAGTTCTCCGGGACTAGCGGGCACAGATACGCAGTATTTT.

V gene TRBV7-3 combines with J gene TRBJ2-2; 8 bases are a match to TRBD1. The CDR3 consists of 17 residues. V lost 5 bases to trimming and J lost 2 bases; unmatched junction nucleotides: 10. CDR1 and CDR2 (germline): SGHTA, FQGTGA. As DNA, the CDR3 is TGTGCCAGCAGCCCAACCCTCCAGGGGGCCAACACCGGGGAGCTGTTTTTT. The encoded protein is CASSPTLQGANTGELFF.

The CDR3 nucleotides read TGTGCCAGCAGCCGAACTAGCGGGACTAATGAGCAGTTCTTC. It translates to CASSRTSGTNEQFF. The rearrangement links TRBV7-9 to TRBJ2-1; TRBD2 agrees at 10 bases. This CDR3 contains 14 residues. V was clipped by 5 bases and J by 7 bases; unmatched bases: 5. From germline, CDR1 is SEHNR and CDR2 FQNEAQ (reference sequence).

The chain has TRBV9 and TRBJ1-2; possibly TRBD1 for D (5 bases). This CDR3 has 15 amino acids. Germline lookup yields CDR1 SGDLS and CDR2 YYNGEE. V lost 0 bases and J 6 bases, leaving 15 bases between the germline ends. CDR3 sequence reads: CASSVAIRAIDGYTF. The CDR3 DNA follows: TGTGCCAGCAGCGTAGCAATCAGGGCAATAGATGGCTACACCTTC. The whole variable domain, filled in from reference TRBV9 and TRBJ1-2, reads DSGVTQTPKHLITATGQRVTLRCSPRSGDLSVYWYQQSLDQGLQFLIQYYNGEERAKGNILERFSAQQFPDLHSELNLSSLELGDSALYFCASSVAIRAIDGYTFGSGTRLTVV.

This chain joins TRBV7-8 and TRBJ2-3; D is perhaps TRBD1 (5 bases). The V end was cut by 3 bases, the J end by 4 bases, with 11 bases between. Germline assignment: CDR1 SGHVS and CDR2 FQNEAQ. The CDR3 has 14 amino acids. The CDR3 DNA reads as TGTGCCAGCAGCTTTTCCAGGGTTGCAGATACGCAGTATTTT. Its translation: CASSFSRVADTQYF.

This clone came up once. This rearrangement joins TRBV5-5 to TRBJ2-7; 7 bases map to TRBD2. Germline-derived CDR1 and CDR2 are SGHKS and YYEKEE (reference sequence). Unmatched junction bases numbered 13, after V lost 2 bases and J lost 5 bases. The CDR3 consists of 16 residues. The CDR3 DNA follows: TGTGCCAGCAGCTTTCTATGGCGGGAGAGCCAAAACGAGCAGTACTTC. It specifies CASSFLWRESQNEQYF.

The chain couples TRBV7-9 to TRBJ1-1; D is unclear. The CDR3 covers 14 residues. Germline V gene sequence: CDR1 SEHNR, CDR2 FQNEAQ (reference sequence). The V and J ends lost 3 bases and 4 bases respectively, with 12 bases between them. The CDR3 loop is CASSLDRVSTEAFF. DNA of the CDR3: TGTGCCAGCAGCTTGGATCGGGTCAGCACTGAAGCTTTCTTT.

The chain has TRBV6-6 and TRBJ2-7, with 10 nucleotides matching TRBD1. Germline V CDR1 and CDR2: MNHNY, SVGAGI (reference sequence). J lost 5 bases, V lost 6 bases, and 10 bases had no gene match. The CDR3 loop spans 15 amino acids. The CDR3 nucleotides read TGTGCCAGCAGGCACGGGGGACAGGGGAGGAACGAGCAGTACTTC. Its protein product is CASRHGGQGRNEQYF.

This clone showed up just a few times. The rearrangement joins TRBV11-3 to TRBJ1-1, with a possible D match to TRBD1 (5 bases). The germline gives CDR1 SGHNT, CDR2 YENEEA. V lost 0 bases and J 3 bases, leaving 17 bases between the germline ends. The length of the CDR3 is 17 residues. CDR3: CASSLDSGTGGDTEAFF. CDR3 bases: TGTGCCAGCAGCTTAGATTCGGGGACCGGGGGGGACACTGAAGCTTTCTTT.

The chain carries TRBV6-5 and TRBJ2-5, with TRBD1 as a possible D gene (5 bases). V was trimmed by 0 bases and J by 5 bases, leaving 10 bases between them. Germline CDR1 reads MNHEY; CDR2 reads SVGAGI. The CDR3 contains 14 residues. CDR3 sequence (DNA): TGTGCCAGCAGTTACTCCAGGGTTGGGGAGACCCAGTACTTC. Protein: CASSYSRVGETQYF.

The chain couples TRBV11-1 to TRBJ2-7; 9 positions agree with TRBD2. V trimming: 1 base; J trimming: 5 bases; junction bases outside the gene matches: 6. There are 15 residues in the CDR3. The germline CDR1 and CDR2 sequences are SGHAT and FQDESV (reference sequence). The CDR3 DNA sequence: TGTGCCAGCAGCTTAGTATCAGCGGGAGGTCACGAGCAGTACTTC. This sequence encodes CASSLVSAGGHEQYF.

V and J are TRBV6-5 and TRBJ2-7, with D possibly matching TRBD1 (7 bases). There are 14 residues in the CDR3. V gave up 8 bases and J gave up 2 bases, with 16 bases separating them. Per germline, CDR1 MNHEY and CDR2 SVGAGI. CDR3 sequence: CASRELDRPYEQYF. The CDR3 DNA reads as TGTGCCAGCCGGGAGCTGGACAGGCCCTACGAGCAGTACTTC.

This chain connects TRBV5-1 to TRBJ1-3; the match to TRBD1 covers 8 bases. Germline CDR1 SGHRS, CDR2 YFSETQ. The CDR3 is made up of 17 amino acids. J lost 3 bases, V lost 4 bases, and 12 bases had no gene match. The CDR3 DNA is TGCGCCAGCAGCGCCGACAGGGGTTCGGCTCTTGGAAACACCATATATTTT. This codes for CASSADRGSALGNTIYF.

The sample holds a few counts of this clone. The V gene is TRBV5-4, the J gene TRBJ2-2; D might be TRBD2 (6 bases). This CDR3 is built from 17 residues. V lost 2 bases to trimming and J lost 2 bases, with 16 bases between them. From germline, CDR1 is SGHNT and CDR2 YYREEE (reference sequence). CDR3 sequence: CASSFMGDGLNTGELFF. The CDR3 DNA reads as TGTGCCAGCAGCTTTATGGGGGACGGACTAAACACCGGGGAGCTGTTTTTT.

In nucleotides, the CDR3 is TGTGCCAGCAGGACGGGGGGGACTTGGGCAGATACGCAGTATTTT. Translation gives CASRTGGTWADTQYF. The chain combines TRBV7-2 with TRBJ2-3; 8 bases match TRBD2. The CDR3 length is 15 residues. The V segment lost 6 bases and the J segment 4 bases; nucleotides outside the gene matches: 9. The germline CDR1 and CDR2 sequences are SGHTA and FQGNSA.

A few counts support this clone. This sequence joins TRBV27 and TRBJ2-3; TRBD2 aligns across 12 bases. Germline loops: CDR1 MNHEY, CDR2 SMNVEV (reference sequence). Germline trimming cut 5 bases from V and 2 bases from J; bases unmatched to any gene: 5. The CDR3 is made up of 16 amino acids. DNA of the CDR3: TGTGCCAGCAGTCCTCTAGCGGGAGGGATCACAGATACGCAGTATTTT. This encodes CASSPLAGGITDTQYF.

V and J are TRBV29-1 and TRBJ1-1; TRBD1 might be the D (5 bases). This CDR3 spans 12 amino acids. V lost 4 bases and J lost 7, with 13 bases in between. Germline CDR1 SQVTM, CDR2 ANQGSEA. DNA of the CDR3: TGCAGCGTTGGGGAAGGAGGGGTTGAAGCTTTCTTT. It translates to CSVGEGGVEAFF.

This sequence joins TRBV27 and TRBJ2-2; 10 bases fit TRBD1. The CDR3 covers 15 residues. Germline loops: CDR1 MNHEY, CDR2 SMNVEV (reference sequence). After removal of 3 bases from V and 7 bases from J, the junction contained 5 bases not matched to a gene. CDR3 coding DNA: TGTGCCAGCAGTTTTCGGACAGGGGGGGACGGGGAGCTGTTTTTT. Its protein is CASSFRTGGDGELFF.

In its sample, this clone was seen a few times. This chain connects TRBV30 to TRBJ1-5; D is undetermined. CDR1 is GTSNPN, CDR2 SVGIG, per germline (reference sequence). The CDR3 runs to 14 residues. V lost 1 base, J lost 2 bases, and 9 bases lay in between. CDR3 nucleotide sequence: TGTGCCTGGAGTGGGGCCCCCGGCAATCAGCCCCAGCATTTT. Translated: CAWSGAPGNQPQHF.

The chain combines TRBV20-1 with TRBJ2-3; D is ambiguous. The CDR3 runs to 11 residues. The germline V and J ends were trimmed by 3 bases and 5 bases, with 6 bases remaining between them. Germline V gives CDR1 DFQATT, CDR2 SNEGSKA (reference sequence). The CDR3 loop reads CSARLEDTQYF. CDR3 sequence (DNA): TGCAGTGCTAGGTTAGAAGATACGCAGTATTTT.

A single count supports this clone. The CDR3 DNA reads as TGTGCCAGCTCACCAACCAGGGGGCAGGATACGCAGTATTTT. It codes for CASSPTRGQDTQYF. This chain links TRBV18 with TRBJ2-3; 8 nucleotides align to TRBD1. CDR1 KGHSH and CDR2 LQKENI come from the germline V gene. CDR3 size: 14 residues. V shed 2 bases and J 6 bases; nucleotides not matched to a gene: 4.

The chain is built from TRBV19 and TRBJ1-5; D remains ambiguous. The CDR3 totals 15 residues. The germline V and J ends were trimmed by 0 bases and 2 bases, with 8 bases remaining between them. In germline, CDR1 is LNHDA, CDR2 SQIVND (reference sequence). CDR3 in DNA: TGTGCCAGTAGTATAGACGGAGACGGCAATCAGCCCCAGCATTTT. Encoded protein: CASSIDGDGNQPQHF.

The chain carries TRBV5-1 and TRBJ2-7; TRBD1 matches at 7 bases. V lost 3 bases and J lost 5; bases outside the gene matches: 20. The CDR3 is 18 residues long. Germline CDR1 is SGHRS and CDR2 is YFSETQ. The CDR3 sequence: CASSSWTGRDLVRHEQYF. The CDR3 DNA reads TGCGCCAGCAGCTCCTGGACAGGACGAGATTTGGTTCGTCACGAGCAGTACTTC.

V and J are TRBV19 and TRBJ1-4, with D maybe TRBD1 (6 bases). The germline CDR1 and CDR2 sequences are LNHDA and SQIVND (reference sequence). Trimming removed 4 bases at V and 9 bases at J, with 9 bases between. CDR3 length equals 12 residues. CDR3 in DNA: TGTGCCAGTAGTACCGGACAGAAAAAACTGTTTTTT. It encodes CASSTGQKKLFF.

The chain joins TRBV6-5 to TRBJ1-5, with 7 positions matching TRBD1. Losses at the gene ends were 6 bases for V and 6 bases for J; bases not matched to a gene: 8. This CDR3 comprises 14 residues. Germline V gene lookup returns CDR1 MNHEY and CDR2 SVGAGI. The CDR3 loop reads CASSLDRVGQPQHF. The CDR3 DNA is TGTGCCAGCAGCCTTGACAGGGTGGGTCAGCCCCAGCATTTT.

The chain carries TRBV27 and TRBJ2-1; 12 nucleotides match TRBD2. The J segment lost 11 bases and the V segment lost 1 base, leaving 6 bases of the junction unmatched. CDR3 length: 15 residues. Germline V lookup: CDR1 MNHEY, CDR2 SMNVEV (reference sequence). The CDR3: CASSLWSSGGAKQFF. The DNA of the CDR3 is TGTGCCAGCAGTTTATGGTCTAGCGGGGGGGCGAAGCAGTTCTTC.

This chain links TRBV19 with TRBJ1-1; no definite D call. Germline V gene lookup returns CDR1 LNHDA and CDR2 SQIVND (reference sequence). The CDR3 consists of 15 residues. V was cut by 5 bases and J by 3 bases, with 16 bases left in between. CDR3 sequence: CASSPQRDRYTEAFF. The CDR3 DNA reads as TGTGCCAGTAGTCCACAGAGAGATCGATACACTGAAGCTTTCTTT.

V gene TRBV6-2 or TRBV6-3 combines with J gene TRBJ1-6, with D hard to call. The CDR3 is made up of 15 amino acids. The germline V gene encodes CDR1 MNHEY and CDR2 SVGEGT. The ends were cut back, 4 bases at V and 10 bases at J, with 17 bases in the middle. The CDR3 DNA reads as TGTGCCAGCAGTTTCCTTGGGAGCCTAAACTCACCCCTCCACTTT. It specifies CASSFLGSLNSPLHF.

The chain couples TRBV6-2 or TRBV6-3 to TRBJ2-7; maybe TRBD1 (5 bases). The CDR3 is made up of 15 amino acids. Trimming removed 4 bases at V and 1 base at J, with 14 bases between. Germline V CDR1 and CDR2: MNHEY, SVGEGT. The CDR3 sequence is CASSFQGAPSYEQYF. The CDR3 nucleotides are TGTGCCAGCAGTTTTCAAGGGGCACCTTCCTACGAGCAGTACTTC.

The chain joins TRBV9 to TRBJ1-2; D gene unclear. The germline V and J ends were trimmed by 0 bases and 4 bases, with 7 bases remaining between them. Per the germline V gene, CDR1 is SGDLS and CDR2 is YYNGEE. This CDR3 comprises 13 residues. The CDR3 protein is CASSVDSSYGYTF. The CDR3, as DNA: TGTGCCAGCAGCGTAGACTCTTCCTATGGCTACACCTTC.

Here the CDR3 reads CASRGGQGPQETQYF. The CDR3 bases are TGTGCCAGCAGGGGGGGACAGGGGCCTCAAGAGACCCAGTACTTC. The gene calls are TRBV6-5 and TRBJ2-5; TRBD1 matches at 10 bases. This CDR3 comprises 15 residues. V shed 6 bases, J shed 2 bases, and the junction held 6 bases outside the gene matches. Looked up from germline, CDR1 is MNHEY and CDR2 is SVGAGI.